This T cell receptor beta chain was retrieved from a study of early T cells in non-severe SARS-CoV-2 infection. Study overall: The sequenced material was bulk RNA from unsorted whole blood, and its chains were unpaired.

This clonotype was found a few times. The CDR3 is 15 amino acids. Trimming cost V 2 bases and J 3 bases, with 14 bases left between them. Germline V gene lookup returns CDR1 SEHNR and CDR2 FQNEAQ (reference sequence). TCRdb reanalysed the 5' RACE reads using MiXCR and keeps one entry per CDR3 protein. The data contain 35,000 to 45,000 distinct CDR3 sequences, about 5.3% of them seen just once; the ten biggest clones take up about 6.1%. Sequences were derived from whole blood, sampled at baseline. This clonotype originated in an adult who was a healthcare worker with PCR-confirmed SARS-CoV-2 infection or an uninfected control (not recorded which). The chain recombines TRBV7-9 with TRBJ2-7; D is perhaps TRBD2 (6 bases). The CDR3 spells CASSLRPRGDYEQYF. In DNA, the CDR3 is TGTGCCAGCAGCTTACGCCCCCGCGGGGACTACGAGCAGTACTTC.